The source of this TCR beta chain is a study of Graves' ophthalmopathy and Graves' hyperthyroidism. Study-wide context: Being free of ophthalmopathy for 18 months of follow-up defined stable hyperthyroidism.

Details on this clonotype: No antigen is known for it.

Germline V gives CDR1 SGHTS, CDR2 YDEGEE. V gave up 2 bases and J gave up 0 bases, with 11 bases separating them. This CDR3 spans 16 amino acids. RNA served as the template for amplifying TCR beta CDR3 regions. Scientists carried out first-round RT-PCR using HTBI primers and then a second-round multiplex PCR. TCRdb passed the multiplex PCR reads through MiXCR, listing each CDR3 protein once. The sample records 560,000 or so distinct CDR3 sequences, under 45% being singletons. Study results and limitations: Blood also harbored most expanded thyroid clonotypes above 0.001 frequency.

The genes are TRBV5-8 and TRBJ2-2, with D hard to call. Sequenced input: peripheral blood or thyroid tissue (not recorded which). The TCR sequence derives from an adult man with Graves' hyperthyroidism. Here the CDR3 reads CASSFRSGANTGELFF. As DNA, the CDR3 is TGTGCCAGCAGCTTTCGGTCCGGCGCGAACACCGGGGAGCTGTTTTTT.